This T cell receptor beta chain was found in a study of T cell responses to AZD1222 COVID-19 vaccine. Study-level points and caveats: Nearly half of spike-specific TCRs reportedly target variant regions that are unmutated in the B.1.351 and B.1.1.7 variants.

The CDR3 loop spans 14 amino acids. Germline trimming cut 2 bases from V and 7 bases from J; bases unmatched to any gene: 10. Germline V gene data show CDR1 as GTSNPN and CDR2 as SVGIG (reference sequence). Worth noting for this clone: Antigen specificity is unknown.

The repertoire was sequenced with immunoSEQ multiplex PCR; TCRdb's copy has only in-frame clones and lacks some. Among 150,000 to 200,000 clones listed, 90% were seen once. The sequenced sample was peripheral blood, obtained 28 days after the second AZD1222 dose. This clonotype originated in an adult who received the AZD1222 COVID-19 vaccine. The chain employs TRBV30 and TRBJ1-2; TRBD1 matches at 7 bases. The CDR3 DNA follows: TGTGCCTGGAGTACCAGACAGGGCATGGGTGGCTACACCTTC. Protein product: CAWSTRQGMGGYTF.